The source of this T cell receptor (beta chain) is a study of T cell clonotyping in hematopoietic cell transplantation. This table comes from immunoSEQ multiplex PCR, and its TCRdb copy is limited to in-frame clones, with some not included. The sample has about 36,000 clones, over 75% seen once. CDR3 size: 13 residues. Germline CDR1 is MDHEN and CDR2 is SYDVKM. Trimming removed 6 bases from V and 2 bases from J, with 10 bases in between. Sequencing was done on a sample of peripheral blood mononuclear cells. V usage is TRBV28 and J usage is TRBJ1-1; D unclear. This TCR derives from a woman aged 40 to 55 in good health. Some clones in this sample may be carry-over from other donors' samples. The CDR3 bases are TGTGCCAGCAGCACGACTGACAACACTGAAGCTTTCTTT. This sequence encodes CASSTTDNTEAFF.